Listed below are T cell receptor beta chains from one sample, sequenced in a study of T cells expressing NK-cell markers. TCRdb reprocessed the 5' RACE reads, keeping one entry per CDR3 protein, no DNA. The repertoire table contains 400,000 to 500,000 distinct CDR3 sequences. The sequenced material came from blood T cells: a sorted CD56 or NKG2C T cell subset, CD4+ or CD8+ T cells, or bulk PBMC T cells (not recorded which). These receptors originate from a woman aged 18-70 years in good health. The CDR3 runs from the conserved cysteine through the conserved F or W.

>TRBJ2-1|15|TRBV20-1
CSASPGFLTLNEQFF
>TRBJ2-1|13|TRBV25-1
CASRDSLYNEQFF
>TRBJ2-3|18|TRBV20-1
CSARGPGTSGRAADTQYF
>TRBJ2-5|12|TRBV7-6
CASSLDLMTQYF
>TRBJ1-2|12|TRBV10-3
CAISEQAGGYTF
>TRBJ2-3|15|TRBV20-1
CSAKGRTGTTDTQYF
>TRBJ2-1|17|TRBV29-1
CSVEGGGGGISYNEQFF
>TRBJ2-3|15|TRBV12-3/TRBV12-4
CASTVGQPNTDTQYF
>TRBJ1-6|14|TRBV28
CASRRVEYNSPLHF
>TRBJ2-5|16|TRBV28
CASSFMESPQQETQYF
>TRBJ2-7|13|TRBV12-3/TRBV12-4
CASTPHSRSEQYF
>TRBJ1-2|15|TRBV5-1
CASSPGTGFNYGYTF
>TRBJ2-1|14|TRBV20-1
CSANTAGGWAEQFF
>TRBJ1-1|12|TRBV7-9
CASSFRLTEAFF